Listed below are T cell receptor beta chains from one sample, sequenced in a study of PD-1 blockade in classical Hodgkin lymphoma. The table came from immunoSEQ multiplex PCR; TCRdb's copy has only in-frame clones and leaves some out. Of about 97,000 clones in the sample, around 80% were seen once. The specimen was peripheral blood mononuclear cells (PBMCs), collected at baseline. These receptor sequences come from a human donor with classical Hodgkin lymphoma. Each CDR3 is given with its conserved first and last residue. A D gene is named only where the DNA matches it firmly. The size of a clone is reported for some rows only, either as once, few or many, or as a class for expanded clones.

>13|.|TRBV7-8|.|TRBJ1-3
CASRLGVGNTIYF
TGTGCCAGCAGGCTGGGTGTGGGAAACACCATATATTTT
>17|TRBD1|TRBV7-9|few|TRBJ1-4
CASSLGQGRGTDEKLFF
TGTGCCAGCAGCTTGGGACAGGGTAGAGGCACGGACGAAAAACTGTTTTTT
>13|.|TRBV19|few|TRBJ2-7
CASPPRSAYEQYF
TGTGCCAGTCCTCCCAGGTCCGCCTACGAGCAGTACTTC
>13|.|TRBV27|.|TRBJ1-5
CASSIDGNQPQHF
TGTGCCAGCAGTATCGACGGCAATCAGCCCCAGCATTTT
>13|.|TRBV5-1|.|TRBJ2-7
CASSATQRYEQYF
TGCGCCAGCAGCGCCACTCAGAGATACGAGCAGTACTTC
>13|.|TRBV19|.|TRBJ2-5
CASSNNWQETQYF
TGTGCCAGTAGTAACAACTGGCAAGAGACCCAGTACTTC
>16|.|TRBV27|.|TRBJ2-7
CASSITRANPPYEQYF
TGTGCCAGCAGTATCACAAGGGCCAATCCACCCTACGAGCAGTACTTC
>16|TRBD1|TRBV30|.|TRBJ1-6
CAWSVLTGRLGSPLHF
TGTGCCTGGAGTGTACTGACAGGGAGGTTGGGTTCACCCCTCCACTTT
>18|.|TRBV2|.|TRBJ2-3
CASRSGMRGTSGTDTQYF
TGTGCCAGCAGGTCGGGTATGAGGGGCACCTCGGGCACAGATACGCAGTATTTT
>15|TRBD1|TRBV5-6|.|TRBJ1-5
CASSTRDRRGQPQHF
TGTGCCAGCAGCACCCGGGACAGGCGAGGTCAGCCCCAGCATTTT
>17|.|TRBV25-1|.|TRBJ2-3
CASSEWVLGERTDTQYF
TGTGCCAGCAGTGAATGGGTTCTTGGTGAGCGCACAGATACGCAGTATTTT
>14|TRBD2|TRBV5-1|.|TRBJ2-1
CASHQTSTYNEQFF
TGCGCCAGCCACCAGACTAGCACTTACAATGAGCAGTTCTTC
>15|TRBD2|TRBV10-1|.|TRBJ2-5
CASSATSGRGETQYF
TGCGCCAGCAGTGCAACTAGCGGGAGAGGAGAGACCCAGTACTTC
>14|.|TRBV7-2|.|TRBJ2-1
CASSRELGNNEQFF
TGTGCCAGCAGCCGCGAACTAGGGAACAATGAGCAGTTCTTC
>13|.|TRBV2|.|TRBJ1-2
CASRGGPGGHYTF
TGTGCCAGCAGAGGAGGGCCCGGGGGTCACTACACCTTC
>18|.|TRBV7-2|few|TRBJ2-2
CASSLDSGRIANTGELFF
TGTGCCAGCAGCTTAGATTCGGGACGTATCGCGAACACCGGGGAGCTGTTTTTT
>14|TRBD1|TRBV9|.|TRBJ1-1
CASSLQGARTEAFF
TGTGCCAGCAGCCTACAGGGGGCGCGTACTGAAGCTTTCTTT
>14|.|TRBV7-9|.|TRBJ2-2
CASTLVGDGGELFF
TGTGCCAGCACCCTAGTTGGGGATGGCGGGGAGCTGTTTTTT
>16|.|TRBV18|.|TRBJ1-5
CASSPSGEGSNQPQHF
TGTGCCAGCTCACCGAGTGGGGAGGGTAGCAATCAGCCCCAGCATTTT
>16|.|TRBV6-6|.|TRBJ1-5
CASSLLDSNSNQPQHF
TGTGCCAGCAGTCTCCTGGACAGTAATAGCAATCAGCCCCAGCATTTT
>14|TRBD1|TRBV5-1|.|TRBJ2-1
CASSSTGQGNEQFF
TGCGCCAGCAGCTCCACGGGACAGGGTAATGAGCAGTTCTTC
>11|.|TRBV30|.|TRBJ1-1
CAWGLVSEAFF
TGTGCCTGGGGTTTGGTTTCTGAAGCTTTCTTT
>13|.|TRBV9|once|TRBJ1-4
CASSASGNEKLFF
TGTGCCAGCAGCGCCAGCGGAAATGAAAAACTGTTTTTT
>15|TRBD1|TRBV6-6|.|TRBJ2-3
CASSPRTGGPDTQYF
TGTGCCAGCAGCCCCAGGACAGGGGGTCCAGATACGCAGTATTTT
>12|.|TRBV5-4|.|TRBJ1-1
CASGIMNTEAFF
TGTGCCAGCGGTATAATGAACACTGAAGCTTTCTTT
>11|.|TRBV10-3|.|TRBJ1-2
CAISELAGYTF
TGTGCCATCAGTGAGCTCGCGGGCTACACCTTC
>14|.|TRBV18|.|TRBJ2-7
CASSPPSNSYEQYF
TGTGCCAGCTCACCACCGTCCAACTCCTACGAGCAGTACTTC
>20|.|TRBV21-1|.|TRBJ1-5
CASSKFRTGNPLDSNQPQHF
TGTGCCAGCAGCAAGTTCAGGACAGGGAACCCCCTGGATAGCAATCAGCCCCAGCATTTT
>14|.|TRBV19|.|TRBJ1-4
CASSPGSGGRKLFF
TGTGCCAGTAGTCCCGGCTCGGGGGGGCGAAAACTGTTTTTT
>16|TRBD1|TRBV7-9|few|TRBJ2-5
CASSGTGGTLTETQYF
TGTGCCAGCAGCGGGACAGGGGGGACTCTCACAGAGACCCAGTACTTC
>11|.|TRBV10-3|few|TRBJ1-1
CASRLNTEAFF
TGTGCCTCGCGACTGAACACTGAAGCTTTCTTT
>17|TRBD2|TRBV11-1|few|TRBJ2-1
CASSPRGLASSYNEQFF
TGTGCCAGCAGCCCCCGGGGACTAGCGAGCTCCTACAATGAGCAGTTCTTC
>16|TRBD1|TRBV7-7|.|TRBJ2-3
CASSSGGWGSSDTQYF
TGTGCCAGCAGCTCAGGGGGCTGGGGATCCTCAGATACGCAGTATTTT
>16|.|TRBV15|.|TRBJ2-1
CATSRDPTGFYNEQFF
TGTGCCACCAGCAGAGATCCTACTGGGTTTTACAATGAGCAGTTCTTC
>16|TRBD1|TRBV27|.|TRBJ1-2
CASSSGYRGEDYGYTF
TGTGCCAGCAGTTCGGGCTACAGGGGAGAGGACTATGGCTACACCTTC
>17|TRBD2|TRBV7-2|.|TRBJ2-3
CASSARLAGLGTDTQYF
TGTGCCAGCAGCGCCCGACTAGCGGGCCTTGGCACAGATACGCAGTATTTT
>14|.|TRBV18|.|TRBJ2-3
CASSPPGSADTQYF
TGTGCCAGCTCACCACCGGGCTCTGCAGATACGCAGTATTTT
>14|TRBD1|TRBV19|.|TRBJ2-7
CASSPSGTGIGQYF
TGTGCCAGTAGTCCCTCCGGGACAGGGATAGGGCAGTACTTC
>13|.|TRBV29-1|.|TRBJ2-7
CSVRGPHSYEQYF
TGCAGCGTTCGAGGACCCCACTCCTACGAGCAGTACTTC
>16|TRBD1|TRBV19|.|TRBJ2-7
CASSIGGRGLAYEQYF
TGTGCCAGTAGTATAGGGGGCAGGGGGCTTGCCTACGAGCAGTACTTC
>15|TRBD1|TRBV5-6|once|TRBJ1-1
CASSPAKGARTEAFF
TGTGCCAGCAGCCCCGCAAAGGGGGCGCGTACTGAAGCTTTCTTT
>14|TRBD2|TRBV19|once|TRBJ2-1
CASSIDPRGGEQFF
TGTGCCAGTAGTATAGATCCCCGGGGGGGTGAGCAGTTCTTC
>14|TRBD1|TRBV6-1|.|TRBJ1-5
CASNPDRGRQPQHF
TGTGCCAGCAATCCCGACAGGGGGCGTCAGCCCCAGCATTTT
>14|.|TRBV28|.|TRBJ2-1
CASLGAVSYNEQFF
TGTGCCAGCCTAGGGGCGGTAAGCTACAATGAGCAGTTCTTC
>15|.|TRBV5-1|.|TRBJ1-1
CASSLEGQRGTEAFF
TGCGCCAGCAGCTTGGAAGGACAGAGGGGCACTGAAGCTTTCTTT